This T cell receptor beta chain was recovered during a study of blood T cell repertoires in COVID-19. Study context: PBMCs, B-cell-depleted T cells, or T cells were the source of the cDNA or gDNA that made up the material.

Source study methods: The assay estimated nucleated cells by amplifying reference gene primers. Generated by immunoSEQ multiplex PCR, the TCRdb table keeps only in-frame clones and is missing some. V and J calls and clone size come straight from that table; D and trimming were deduced from the DNA. The data contain about 99,000 clones, around four fifths of them singletons. The receptor's source is a man aged 55 to 70 with acute or convalescent COVID-19. Material for sequencing was peripheral blood.

The DNA of the CDR3 is TGCAGTGCTGGCCCGACAGGGAGGCAGTATTTT. It specifies CSAGPTGRQYF. The rearrangement uses TRBV20-1 and TRBJ2-3; TRBD1 matches 7 bases. The J segment lost 11 bases and the V segment lost 5 bases, leaving 7 bases of the junction unmatched. The V gene's germline CDR1 is DFQATT and CDR2 SNEGSKA (reference sequence). This CDR3 has 11 amino acids.